The 7 T cell receptor beta chains given below trace back to one sample, sequenced in a study of OX40 agonist ivuxolimab in advanced cancers. The protocol was immunoSEQ multiplex PCR, while the TCRdb copy is restricted to in-frame clones and leaves out a portion. Among more than 45,000 clones, over 75% were seen once, and the ten largest hold 3% to 3.5%. The source material was CD4+ or CD8+ T cells sorted from blood, sampled in a trial of the OX40 agonist ivuxolimab. The receptor set was obtained from an adult with an advanced solid tumor such as melanoma, head and neck, liver or kidney cancer.

This chain joins TRBV7-3 and TRBJ2-7; 8 positions match TRBD1. The CDR3 length is 14 residues. V dropped 5 bases and J dropped 6; count of bases not matched to a gene: 9. The germline V gene has CDR1 SGHTA and CDR2 FQGTGA. DNA for the CDR3: TGTGCCAGCAGCCCCTGGGGCCAGGGGGCCGAGCAGTACTTC. Amino acid sequence: CASSPWGQGAEQYF.

The chain employs TRBV7-9 and TRBJ2-1; the D gene is possibly TRBD2 (5 bases). The V end lost 7 bases, the J end lost 0 bases, and 16 bases lay between the germline ends. CDR3 size: 16 residues. Germline CDR1 SEHNR, CDR2 FQNEAQ (reference sequence). The chain's CDR3 is CASTLLDLGSYNEQFF. The CDR3 coding sequence is TGTGCCAGCACCCTACTAGACCTGGGCTCCTACAATGAGCAGTTCTTC.

The gene calls are TRBV6-4 and TRBJ1-4; no firm D call. CDR1 MRHNA and CDR2 SNTAGT come from the germline V gene. V lost 6 bases and J lost 4, with 12 bases in between. The CDR3 has 14 residues. The CDR3 DNA is TGTGCCAGCAGACCCTCCTGGGATAATGAAAAACTGTTTTTT. Encoded protein: CASRPSWDNEKLFF.

The chain carries TRBV19 and TRBJ2-3, with 8 bases aligning to TRBD2. The CDR3 is made up of 20 amino acids. V shed 8 bases, J shed 2 bases, and the junction held 24 bases outside the gene matches. Germline V lookup: CDR1 LNHDA, CDR2 SQIVND (reference sequence). The CDR3 loop reads CASSRGRGGLAGTTTDTQYF. In DNA form, the CDR3 reads TGTGCCAGTTCTAGAGGAAGGGGAGGATTAGCGGGAACAACCACAGATACGCAGTATTTT.

V usage is TRBV5-1 and J usage is TRBJ2-3; no reliable D call. Germline-derived CDR1 and CDR2 are SGHRS and YFSETQ. The CDR3 extends over 13 amino acids. V lost 0 bases to trimming and J lost 5 bases, with 7 bases between them. Here the CDR3 reads CASSLGWGDTQYF. As DNA, the CDR3 is TGCGCCAGCAGCTTGGGTTGGGGAGATACGCAGTATTTT.

For the CDR3, the DNA is TGTGCCAGCAGCGGGGGACAGGGAATCGAGCAGTACTTC. This encodes CASSGGQGIEQYF. The chain uses TRBV7-9 and TRBJ2-7; 9 bases line up with TRBD1. Germline assignment: CDR1 SEHNR and CDR2 FQNEAQ (reference sequence). J gave up 6 bases and V 5 bases, and 5 bases lay outside the gene matches. The CDR3 spans 13 residues.

The J gene is TRBJ2-5, the V gene TRBV7-9; 8 positions match TRBD2. There are 15 residues in the CDR3. V shed 5 bases and J 3 bases; nucleotides not matched to a gene: 8. From germline, CDR1 is SEHNR and CDR2 FQNEAQ (reference sequence). CDR3 nucleotides: TGTGCCAGCAGCCGGGGGGGAGCGGGAGAAGAGACCCAGTACTTC. It yields the protein CASSRGGAGEETQYF.